This TCR beta chain was sequenced during a study of OX40 agonist ivuxolimab in advanced cancers. Study-wide context: Cohort: 75% to 90% men, mean age 60, aged about 23 to 80.

Repertoires were generated with immunoSEQ multiplex PCR, while TCRdb's copy carries only in-frame clones and drops some. In the table there are approximately 77,000 clones, around 90% of which are singletons. Between the trimmed V and J ends, which lost 7 bases and 7 bases, there was a span of 17 bases. This CDR3 contains 14 residues. The germline gives CDR1 MDHEN, CDR2 SYDVKM. Prior autoimmune disease or systemic immunosuppression barred patients. Baseline, cycle 4 day 1, and cycle 7 day 1 were the blood sampling points. This chain connects TRBV28 to TRBJ1-5; D uncertain. The TCR was taken from an adult with an advanced solid tumor such as melanoma, head and neck, liver or kidney cancer. The specimen was CD4+ or CD8+ T cells sorted from blood, collected in a trial of the OX40 agonist ivuxolimab. The DNA of the CDR3 is TGTGCCAGCAAATTGTCCGGAAGTCACCAGCCCCAGCATTTT. Translating it yields CASKLSGSHQPQHF.